Below, 8 T cell receptor beta chains from the same sample are listed, as sequenced in a study of T-cell memory formation after mild COVID-19. TCRdb recomputed calls from the 5' RACE reads with MiXCR, one row per CDR3 protein. The sample records roughly 190,000 distinct CDR3 sequences, about a sixth being singletons. Source material: PBMCs or a T cell subset sorted from them (not recorded which). Receptors originate from an adult woman who had mild COVID-19 (a few samples of this study predate the infection). Cell type and time point are not known.

This clonotype came up a few times. This chain links TRBV24-1 with TRBJ2-5; 13 bases agree with TRBD2. This CDR3 is built from 18 residues. Germline CDR1 and CDR2: KGHDR and SFDVKD. The J segment lost 3 bases and the V segment lost 5 bases, leaving 11 bases of the junction unmatched. CDR3 sequence (DNA): TGTGCCACCAGTGGCCCGGGACTAGCGGGGCCCCGTGAAGAGACCCAGTACTTC. Translation: CATSGPGLAGPREETQYF.

The chain has TRBV10-3 and TRBJ1-1; 7 bases match TRBD1. CDR3 size: 14 residues. Germline V CDR1 and CDR2: ENHRY, SYGVKD. V lost 6 bases to trimming and J lost 4 bases; unmatched junction nucleotides: 8. The CDR3 nucleotides are TGTGCCATCAGCATCGGGCAGGGGGTCACTGAAGCTTTCTTT. It codes for CAISIGQGVTEAFF.

This clonotype was seen a few times. The gene calls are TRBV5-1 and TRBJ1-4; 7 bases are shared with TRBD1. With 4 bases clipped from V and 7 bases from J, the junction kept 10 bases outside the gene matches. The germline CDR1 and CDR2 sequences are SGHRS and YFSETQ. The CDR3 covers 15 residues. The CDR3 reads CASSTQGGVGEKLFF. The CDR3 DNA sequence: TGCGCCAGCAGCACCCAGGGGGGCGTTGGTGAAAAACTGTTTTTT.

This clonotype has more than one count but fewer than ten. The rearrangement links TRBV12-3 or TRBV12-4 to TRBJ2-5; D remains ambiguous. The CDR3 contains 15 residues. The ends were cut back, 3 bases at V and 1 base at J, with 12 bases in the middle. This CDR3 reads CASSFGRLPQETQYF. CDR3 sequence (DNA): TGTGCCAGCAGTTTCGGACGGCTGCCCCAAGAGACCCAGTACTTC.

CDR3 in DNA: TGCAGTGCTAGAGATAGACGGCGCTACACTGAAGCTTTCTTT. Translation: CSARDRRRYTEAFF. J is TRBJ1-1 and V is TRBV20-1; no firm D call. There are 14 residues in the CDR3. Germline values: CDR1 DFQATT, CDR2 SNEGSKA (reference sequence). Trimming pared 0 bases from V and 3 bases from J, leaving 11 bases between.

J is TRBJ1-4 and V is TRBV30; the D gene is possibly TRBD1 (6 bases). Germline V gene lookup returns CDR1 GTSNPN and CDR2 SVGIG (reference sequence). This CDR3 has 13 amino acids. V lost 8 bases and J 4 bases, leaving 14 bases between the germline ends. CDR3 in DNA: TGTGCCAGCGAAGGACAGCTTAATGAAAAACTGTTTTTT. Translation: CASEGQLNEKLFF.

This rearrangement joins TRBV5-5 to TRBJ1-2; D is ambiguous. The CDR3 extends over 20 amino acids. CDR1 and CDR2 from the germline V gene are SGHKS and YYEKEE (reference sequence). With 1 base removed from V and 0 bases from J, the gap between germline ends came to 25 bases. DNA of the CDR3: TGTGCCAGCAGCTTGTGGGTTGAGGTCTACAGAATCCTCCCTAACTATGGCTACACCTTC. The encoded protein is CASSLWVEVYRILPNYGYTF.

This rearrangement joins TRBV29-1 to TRBJ2-3, with 12 bases fitting TRBD2. The CDR3 is 18 amino acids. V dropped 4 bases and J dropped 0; count of bases not matched to a gene: 11. Germline CDR1 is SQVTM and CDR2 is ANQGSEA. As DNA, the CDR3 is TGCAGCGTTGGAGGTCTAGCGGGAGGGCCAAGTAGCACAGATACGCAGTATTTT. Translating it yields CSVGGLAGGPSSTDTQYF.